This entry features one TCR beta chain sequence. CDR1 is SGHNT, CDR2 YYREEE, per germline (reference sequence). V shed 2 bases and J shed 0 bases, with 9 bases lying between them. CDR3 length: 14 amino acids. The entry originates in a study of cytomegalovirus exposure and HLA in healthy donors. It was with 60 Vbeta and 13 Jbeta primers that the PCR ran. Produced via immunoSEQ multiplex PCR; TCRdb's table is partial and in-frame only. Counted here are more than 90,000 clones, more than 80% occurring once; the ten biggest clones make up about 3.9%. The J gene is TRBJ2-7, the V gene TRBV5-4; D is perhaps TRBD1 (6 bases). This receptor was identified in a man aged 30-40 years in good health and CMV-seronegative. Material for sequencing was PBMCs. DNA of the CDR3: TGTGCCAGCAGCTTAGGACAGCTCTCCTACGAGCAGTACTTC. As protein: CASSLGQLSYEQYF.